Shown below are 28 T cell receptor beta chains from a single sample sequenced in a study of blood T cells in healthy people across ages. With a J-beta primer mix and a sample-barcoded 5' primer, a second PCR ran about 7 to 12 cycles. TCRdb itself ran the 5' RACE reads through MiXCR, one entry per CDR3 protein. The sample consists of 1.4 million or so distinct CDR3 sequences, 35% to 45% of them appearing once. Input material: blood. The source of these receptors is a woman between 18 and 29 years old in good health.

This clonotype has only one observation. A read error may produce the germline difference seen at one junction end. The chain combines TRBV12-3 or TRBV12-4 with TRBJ2-1, with 10 bases lining up with TRBD1. The CDR3 is 17 residues long. The DNA for the CDR3 is TGTGCCGGCAGGTCCCGCGGACAGGGGGTGTCCTACAATGAGCAGTTCTTC. Its translation is CAGRSRGQGVSYNEQFF.

The chain combines TRBV20-1 with TRBJ1-5, with D maybe TRBD1 (6 bases). Germline CDR1 reads DFQATT; CDR2 reads SNEGSKA (reference sequence). CDR3 length: 13 amino acids. V was cut by 3 bases and J by 4 bases, with 10 bases left in between. The CDR3 DNA sequence: TGCAGTGCTAGGCAACAGGGTAATCAGCCCCAGCATTTT. It codes for CSARQQGNQPQHF.

In its sample, this clonotype was seen many times. This chain joins TRBV12-3 or TRBV12-4 and TRBJ2-2; no definite D call. The CDR3 runs 13 residues. Trimming left V 2 bases short and J 1 base short, with 2 bases between. CDR3 nucleotide sequence: TGTGCCAGCAGTTTACTGAACACCGGGGAGCTGTTTTTT. Translation: CASSLLNTGELFF.

This clonotype came up once. This chain joins TRBV12-3 or TRBV12-4 and TRBJ2-5; 7 bases are a match to TRBD2. The CDR3 runs 13 residues. The trim removed 2 bases at V and 11 bases at J, leaving 8 bases unmatched. Here the CDR3 reads CASSLSTRREQYF. CDR3 DNA: TGTGCCAGCAGTTTATCGACTAGGCGGGAGCAGTACTTC.

The chain links TRBV2 to TRBJ2-2; no definite D call. The CDR3 contains 14 residues. Germline assignment: CDR1 SNHLY and CDR2 FYNNEI. V lost 4 bases and J lost 3, with 9 bases in between. CDR3 coding DNA: TGTGCCAGCAGTGGGGCGTTGGACACCGGGGAGCTGTTTTTT. Translation: CASSGALDTGELFF.

Note on this clonotype: The junction and the germline gene differ at one end; a read error may be behind it. The chain links TRBV7-7 to TRBJ2-2; D is possibly TRBD2 (6 bases). The CDR3 consists of 15 residues. CDR1 is SSHAT, CDR2 FNYEAQ, per germline (reference sequence). CDR3 DNA sequence: TGTGCTAGCAGCTTGGGGGAGGAGAACACCGGGGAGCTGTTTTTT. Its translation: CASSLGEENTGELFF.

This clonotype was counted ten times or more. The V and J genes are TRBV6-5 and TRBJ2-3; no definite D call. Germline assignment: CDR1 MNHEY and CDR2 SVGAGI. V lost 4 bases and J 8 bases, leaving 13 bases between the germline ends. This CDR3 comprises 13 residues. The DNA of the CDR3 is TGTGCCAGCAGTTCCCTACCTTCGGGTACGCAGTATTTT. Translated, it gives CASSSLPSGTQYF.

The rearrangement joins TRBV20-1 to TRBJ1-2; TRBD1 is a possible D gene (6 bases). The V end was cut by 0 bases, the J end by 4 bases, with 18 bases between. The CDR3 sequence is 16 residues long. From germline, CDR1 is DFQATT and CDR2 SNEGSKA (reference sequence). The CDR3 DNA is TGCAGTGCTAGAGATGAGGGGGGCCCCCTGGGCTATGGCTACACCTTC. As protein: CSARDEGGPLGYGYTF.

This clonotype came up a few times. The chain is built from TRBV12-5 and TRBJ2-1, with 8 nucleotides matching TRBD2. Germline trimming cut 1 base from V and 1 base from J; bases unmatched to any gene: 3. Germline V lookup: CDR1 LGHNT, CDR2 FRNRAP. The CDR3 has 16 residues. The CDR3 DNA follows: TGTGCTAGTGGTTTGGCTCGGGGGGGGTCCTACAATGAGCAGTTCTTC. Translation gives CASGLARGGSYNEQFF.

This sequence joins TRBV7-2 and TRBJ2-1; D unclear. Germline V lookup: CDR1 SGHTA, CDR2 FQGNSA. Trimming took off 1 base at V and 7 bases at J, with 8 bases between the two ends. This CDR3 is built from 13 residues. The chain's CDR3 is CASSLVGSNEQFF. The CDR3 nucleotides read TGTGCCAGCAGCTTAGTAGGAAGTAATGAGCAGTTCTTC.

Of note for this clonotype: A read error may account for a junction end that differs from germline. This chain connects TRBV7-9 to TRBJ2-2, with D tentatively TRBD2 (5 bases). This CDR3 has 12 residues. CDR1 is SEHNR and CDR2 is FQNEAQ in the germline V gene (reference sequence). The CDR3 bases are TGTGCCAGCAGTTTAGCGCTTCGGGAGCTGTTTTTT. This gives the protein CASSLALRELFF.

This rearrangement joins TRBV3-1 to TRBJ2-7, with a weak D call TRBD1 (6 bases). CDR3 length equals 15 residues. CDR1 and CDR2 (germline): LGHDT, YNNKEL (reference sequence). The V end was cut by 2 bases, the J end by 2 bases, with 13 bases between. The CDR3 loop reads CASSQNAGATYEQYF. The CDR3 region has the DNA TGTGCCAGCAGCCAAAACGCAGGGGCGACCTACGAGCAGTACTTC.

A note on this clonotype: Given the absence of the conserved phenylalanine or tryptophan at the CDR3 end, a read error is likely. The rearrangement uses TRBV12-3 or TRBV12-4 and TRBJ2-3, with TRBD1 as a possible D gene (6 bases). V was pared by 9 bases and J by 3 bases, with 22 bases between. This CDR3 is built from 16 residues. CDR3 sequence (DNA): TGTGCCAGTAGAGCAAGAGGGACACGAGGGACAGATACGCAGTATTCT. Protein sequence: CASRARGTRGTDTQYS.

This clonotype has just a few counts. This chain joins TRBV5-1 and TRBJ1-2, with a possible D match to TRBD1 (5 bases). The germline CDR1 and CDR2 sequences are SGHRS and YFSETQ. Trimming took off 4 bases at V and 6 bases at J, with 16 bases between the two ends. The CDR3 sequence is 14 residues long. The CDR3 here is CASSRAEGFDGYTF. CDR3 sequence (DNA): TGCGCCAGCAGCCGGGCGGAGGGGTTCGATGGCTACACCTTC.

This clonotype turned up a few times. A much larger clone differs by one base, so this may be a read error. J is TRBJ2-1 and V is TRBV12-3 or TRBV12-4, with D possibly TRBD2 on 5 matching bases. The CDR3 loop spans 14 amino acids. In DNA, the CDR3 is TGTGCCAGCAGTCCCCGGGATAGCTACAATGGGCAGTTCTTC. Translating gives CASSPRDSYNGQFF.

Regarding this clonotype: Possible read error: a much larger clone is one base away. The V call is TRBV4-3, the J call TRBJ2-1; the match to TRBD2 covers 10 bases. CDR3 length: 18 amino acids. The trim removed 0 bases at V and 10 bases at J, leaving 15 bases unmatched. CDR1 is LGHNA and CDR2 is YSLEER in the germline V gene. CDR3 sequence: CASSQDHARLAGSYEQFF. CDR3 sequence (DNA): TGCGCCAGCAGCCAAGATCACGCAAGACTAGCGGGTTCCTACGAGCAGTTCTTC.

This clonotype has only a few counts. The J gene is TRBJ1-1, the V gene TRBV25-1; 9 bases fit TRBD1. CDR3 size: 15 residues. In germline, CDR1 is MGHDK, CDR2 SYGVNS. V dropped 4 bases and J dropped 2; count of bases not matched to a gene: 5. CDR3 region: CASSAQGQGNTEAFF. CDR3 sequence (DNA): TGTGCCAGCAGTGCCCAGGGACAGGGAAACACTGAAGCTTTCTTT.

This clonotype was picked up a small number of times. The V gene is TRBV20-1, the J gene TRBJ2-5, with D possibly matching TRBD2 (5 bases). The DNA end is a closer match to TRBJ2-7, so the J assignment may be wrong. The CDR3 length is 13 residues. Germline-derived CDR1 and CDR2 are DFQATT and SNEGSKA (reference sequence). In DNA, the CDR3 is TGCAGTGCTAGAACTCTAGCCGTCTCCGAGCAGTACTTC. Translating it yields CSARTLAVSEQYF.

The chain employs TRBV27 and TRBJ1-5; 9 bases agree with TRBD1. Germline V gives CDR1 MNHEY, CDR2 SMNVEV (reference sequence). Unmatched junction bases numbered 7, after V lost 5 bases and J lost 5 bases. The CDR3 length is 15 residues. Written as DNA, the CDR3 is TGTGCCAGCAGTATAGGACAGGGGTGGGATCAGCCCCAGCATTTT. It yields the protein CASSIGQGWDQPQHF.

The rearrangement links TRBV29-1 to TRBJ2-2; tentatively, D is TRBD1 or TRBD2 (5 bases each). CDR1 is SQVTM and CDR2 is ANQGSEA in the germline V gene. Between the trimmed V and J ends, which lost 2 bases and 2 bases, there was a span of 12 bases. The CDR3 is made up of 15 amino acids. CDR3 sequence: CSVEIGAPNTGELFF. The DNA for the CDR3 is TGCAGCGTTGAAATCGGGGCCCCTAACACCGGGGAGCTGTTTTTT.

The V call is TRBV20-1, the J call TRBJ2-4; D may be TRBD1 or TRBD2 (6 bases each). V lost 1 base, J lost 8 bases, and 12 bases lay in between. The CDR3 has 13 residues. Per germline, CDR1 DFQATT and CDR2 SNEGSKA (reference sequence). CDR3 nucleotides: TGCAGTGCTAGAGTGGGGGGCGCCTACATTCAGTACTTC. It yields the protein CSARVGGAYIQYF.

This clonotype was seen a handful of times. The chain employs TRBV6-5 and TRBJ2-7; D remains unclear. The germline V gene encodes CDR1 MNHEY and CDR2 SVGAGI. V was trimmed by 0 bases and J by 2 bases, leaving 11 bases between them. CDR3 size: 15 residues. The CDR3 here is CASSYSKGTPYEQYF. CDR3 coding DNA: TGTGCCAGCAGTTACTCAAAGGGTACCCCCTACGAGCAGTACTTC.

This clonotype was seen only a few times. The rearrangement uses TRBV28 and TRBJ1-1; D possibly corresponds to TRBD1 (5 bases). The CDR3 is 15 residues long. Germline V lookup: CDR1 MDHEN, CDR2 SYDVKM. Trimming took off 8 bases at V and 5 bases at J, with 21 bases between the two ends. The CDR3 DNA reads TGTGCCAGCCCCCCTAGTTGGGCAGGGAGGACTGAAGCTTTCTTT. As protein: CASPPSWAGRTEAFF. Full variable domain (missing parts from reference TRBV28 and TRBJ1-1): DVKVTQSSRYLVKRTGEKVFLECVQDMDHENMFWYRQDPGLGLRLIYFSYDVKMKEKGDIPEGYSVSREKKERFSLILESASTNQTSMYLCASPPSWAGRTEAFFGQGTRLTVV.

This clonotype turned up a few times. This chain joins TRBV7-6 and TRBJ2-1; 13 bases map to TRBD2. CDR1 SGHVS and CDR2 FNYEAQ come from the germline V gene. J lost 6 bases, V lost 5 bases, and 7 bases had no gene match. The CDR3 runs to 16 residues. The CDR3 here is CASSTGLAGVGNEQFF. As DNA, the CDR3 is TGTGCCAGCAGCACCGGACTAGCGGGAGTGGGCAATGAGCAGTTCTTC.

This clonotype was counted only a few times. The rearrangement links TRBV7-2 to TRBJ2-7; 12 nucleotides agree with TRBD2. The germline V gene encodes CDR1 SGHTA and CDR2 FQGNSA. J was trimmed by 0 bases and V by 0 bases; bases with no gene match: 3. This CDR3 spans 17 amino acids. The CDR3 protein is CASSLATSGSSSYEQYF. The DNA for the CDR3 is TGTGCCAGCAGCTTAGCGACTAGCGGGAGTAGCTCCTACGAGCAGTACTTC. Combining the CDR3 with reference TRBV7-2 and TRBJ2-7 gives the whole variable domain GAGVSQSPSNKVTEKGKDVELRCDPISGHTALYWYRQSLGQGLEFLIYFQGNSAPDKSGLPSDRFSAERTGGSVSTLTIQRTQQEDSAVYLCASSLATSGSSSYEQYFGPGTRLTVT.

V usage is TRBV4-2 and J usage is TRBJ2-7; 8 bases match TRBD1. The CDR3 consists of 17 residues. Germline V gene lookup returns CDR1 LGHNA and CDR2 YNFKEQ. Trimming took 0 bases from V and 2 from J; bases not matched to a gene: 9. The CDR3: CASSQDYTGTGPYEQYF. CDR3 nucleotides: TGTGCCAGCAGCCAAGATTATACCGGGACAGGCCCCTACGAGCAGTACTTC.

This clonotype was detected ten times or more. The chain couples TRBV2 to TRBJ2-7; D unclear. The germline V gene has CDR1 SNHLY and CDR2 FYNNEI. Trimming removed 2 bases from V and 4 bases from J, with 6 bases in between. This CDR3 spans 12 amino acids. CDR3 residues: CASSERRYEQYF. CDR3 in DNA: TGTGCCAGCAGTGAACGCAGATACGAGCAGTACTTC.

This clonotype was seen a few times. The chain has TRBV7-8 and TRBJ2-1; D might be TRBD1 or TRBD2, each matching 7 bases. Germline V gene data show CDR1 as SGHVS and CDR2 as FQNEAQ. The CDR3 totals 15 residues. Trimming took 2 bases from V and 5 from J, leaving 13 bases between them. The chain's CDR3 is CASSLNRGGNNEQFF. CDR3 in DNA: TGTGCCAGCAGCTTAAACAGGGGAGGGAACAATGAGCAGTTCTTC.